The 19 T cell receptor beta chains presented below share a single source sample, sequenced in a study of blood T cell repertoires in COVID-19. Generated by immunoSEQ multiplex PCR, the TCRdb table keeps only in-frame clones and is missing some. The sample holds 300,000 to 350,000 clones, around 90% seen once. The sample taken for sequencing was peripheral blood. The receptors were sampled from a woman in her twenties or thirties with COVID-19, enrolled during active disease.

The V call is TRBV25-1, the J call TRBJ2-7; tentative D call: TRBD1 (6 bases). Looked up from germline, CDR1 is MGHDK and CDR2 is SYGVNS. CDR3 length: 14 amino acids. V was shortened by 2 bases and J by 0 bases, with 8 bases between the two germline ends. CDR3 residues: CASSEGQISYEQYF. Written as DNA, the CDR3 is TGTGCCAGCAGTGAAGGACAGATCTCCTACGAGCAGTACTTC.

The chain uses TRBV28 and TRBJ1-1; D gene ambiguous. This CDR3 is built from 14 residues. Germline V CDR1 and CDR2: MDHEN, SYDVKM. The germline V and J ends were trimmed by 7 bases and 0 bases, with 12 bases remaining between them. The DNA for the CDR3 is TGTGCCAGCAACAGCCCGTCGATGAACACTGAAGCTTTCTTT. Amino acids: CASNSPSMNTEAFF.

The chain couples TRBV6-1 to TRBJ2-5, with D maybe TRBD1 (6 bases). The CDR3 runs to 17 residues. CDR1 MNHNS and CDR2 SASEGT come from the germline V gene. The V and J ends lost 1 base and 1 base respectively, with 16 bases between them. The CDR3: CASSEGESRGVQETQYF. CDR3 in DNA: TGTGCCAGCAGTGAAGGGGAGAGCAGGGGAGTCCAAGAGACCCAGTACTTC.

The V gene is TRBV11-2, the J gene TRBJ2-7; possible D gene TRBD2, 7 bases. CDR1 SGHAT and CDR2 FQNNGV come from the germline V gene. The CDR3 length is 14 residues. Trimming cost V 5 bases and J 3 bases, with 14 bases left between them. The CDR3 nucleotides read TGTGCCAGCAGCAAAGGCGGGGGCAGCTACGAGCAGTACTTC. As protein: CASSKGGGSYEQYF. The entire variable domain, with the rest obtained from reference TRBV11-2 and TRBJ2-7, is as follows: EAGVAQSPRYKIIEKRQSVAFWCNPISGHATLYWYQQILGQGPKLLIQFQNNGVVDDSQLPKDRFSAERLKGVDSTLKIQPAKLEDSAVYLCASSKGGGSYEQYFGPGTRLTVT.

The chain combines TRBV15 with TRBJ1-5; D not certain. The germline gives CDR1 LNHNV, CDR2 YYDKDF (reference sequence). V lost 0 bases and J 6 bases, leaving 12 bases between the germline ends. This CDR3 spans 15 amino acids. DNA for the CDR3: TGTGCCACCAGCAGAGATGGAAGCCGCGGTCAGCCCCAGCATTTT. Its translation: CATSRDGSRGQPQHF.

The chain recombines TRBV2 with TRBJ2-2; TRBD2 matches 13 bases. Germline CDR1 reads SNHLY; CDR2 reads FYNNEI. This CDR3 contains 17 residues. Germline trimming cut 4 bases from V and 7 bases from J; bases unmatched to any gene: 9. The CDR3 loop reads CASSGSPGLAGNGELFF. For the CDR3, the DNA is TGTGCCAGCAGTGGATCTCCGGGACTAGCGGGAAACGGGGAGCTGTTTTTT.

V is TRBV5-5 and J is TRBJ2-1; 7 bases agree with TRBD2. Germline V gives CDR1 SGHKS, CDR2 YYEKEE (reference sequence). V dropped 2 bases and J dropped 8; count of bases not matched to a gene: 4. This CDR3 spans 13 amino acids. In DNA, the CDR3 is TGTGCCAGCAGCTTTTCGGGGAGGGATGAGCAGTTCTTC. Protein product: CASSFSGRDEQFF.

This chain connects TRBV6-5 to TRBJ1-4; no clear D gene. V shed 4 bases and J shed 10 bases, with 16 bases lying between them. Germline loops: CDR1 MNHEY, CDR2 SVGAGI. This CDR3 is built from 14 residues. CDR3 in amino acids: CASSLGTLGRKLFF. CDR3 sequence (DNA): TGTGCCAGCAGTTTGGGCACCCTAGGGAGAAAACTGTTTTTT.

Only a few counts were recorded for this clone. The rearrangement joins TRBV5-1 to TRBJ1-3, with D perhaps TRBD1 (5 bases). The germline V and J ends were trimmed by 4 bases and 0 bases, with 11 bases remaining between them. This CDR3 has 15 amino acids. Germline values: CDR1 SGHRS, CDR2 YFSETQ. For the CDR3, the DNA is TGCGCCAGCAGCGACGGACAATTCTCTGGAAACACCATATATTTT. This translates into CASSDGQFSGNTIYF.

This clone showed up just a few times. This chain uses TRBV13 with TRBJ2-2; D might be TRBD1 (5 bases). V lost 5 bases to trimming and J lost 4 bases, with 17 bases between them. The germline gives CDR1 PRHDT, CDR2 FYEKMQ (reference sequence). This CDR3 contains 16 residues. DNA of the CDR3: TGTGCCAGCAGCCCCAGGGATGGTGGGGCCACCGGGGAGCTGTTTTTT. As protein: CASSPRDGGATGELFF.

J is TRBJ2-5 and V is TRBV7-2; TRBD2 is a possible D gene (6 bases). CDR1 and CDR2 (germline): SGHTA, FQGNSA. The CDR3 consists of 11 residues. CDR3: CAAAGRETQYF. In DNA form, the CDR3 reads TGTGCTGCAGCGGGTCGAGAGACCCAGTACTTC.

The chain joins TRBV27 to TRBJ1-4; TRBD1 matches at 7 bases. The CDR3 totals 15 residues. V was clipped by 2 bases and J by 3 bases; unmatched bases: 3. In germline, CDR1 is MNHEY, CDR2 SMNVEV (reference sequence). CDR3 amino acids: CASSLGTDPNEKLFF. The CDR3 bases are TGTGCCAGCAGTTTAGGGACAGATCCTAATGAAAAACTGTTTTTT.

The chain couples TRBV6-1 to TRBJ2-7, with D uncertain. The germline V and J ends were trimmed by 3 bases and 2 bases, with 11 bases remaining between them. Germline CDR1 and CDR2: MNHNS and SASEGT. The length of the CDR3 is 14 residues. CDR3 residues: CASSDAGFTYEQYF. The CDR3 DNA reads TGTGCCAGCAGTGACGCAGGATTCACCTACGAGCAGTACTTC.

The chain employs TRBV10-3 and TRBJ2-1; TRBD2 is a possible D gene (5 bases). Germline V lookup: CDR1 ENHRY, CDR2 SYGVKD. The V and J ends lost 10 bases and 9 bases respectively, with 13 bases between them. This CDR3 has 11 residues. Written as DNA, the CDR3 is TGTGCCACTACCGAACTAGGTGAGCAGTTCTTC. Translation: CATTELGEQFF.

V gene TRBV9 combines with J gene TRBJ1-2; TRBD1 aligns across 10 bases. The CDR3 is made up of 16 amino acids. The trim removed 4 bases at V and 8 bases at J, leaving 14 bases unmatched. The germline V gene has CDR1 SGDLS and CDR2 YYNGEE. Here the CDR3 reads CASSYRDRGSYGGYTF. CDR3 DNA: TGTGCCAGCAGCTACCGGGACAGGGGTTCTTACGGAGGCTACACCTTC.

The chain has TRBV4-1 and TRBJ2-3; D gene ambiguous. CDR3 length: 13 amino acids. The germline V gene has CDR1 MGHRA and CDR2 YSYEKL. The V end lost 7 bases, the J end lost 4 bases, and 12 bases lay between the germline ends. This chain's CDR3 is CASNSVSADTQYF. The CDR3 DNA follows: TGCGCCAGCAATAGTGTATCGGCAGATACGCAGTATTTT.

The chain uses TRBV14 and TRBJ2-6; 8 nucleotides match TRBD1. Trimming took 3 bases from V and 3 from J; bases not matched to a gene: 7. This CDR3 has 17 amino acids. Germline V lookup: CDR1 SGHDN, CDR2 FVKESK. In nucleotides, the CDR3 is TGTGCCAGCAGCCACCGGACAGGGCTAGGTGGGGCCAACGTCCTGACTTTC. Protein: CASSHRTGLGGANVLTF.

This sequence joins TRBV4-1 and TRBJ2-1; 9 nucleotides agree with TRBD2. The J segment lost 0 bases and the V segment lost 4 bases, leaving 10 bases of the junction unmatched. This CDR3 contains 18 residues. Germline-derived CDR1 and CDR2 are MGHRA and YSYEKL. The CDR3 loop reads CASSPRSGSSFSYNEQFF. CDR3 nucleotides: TGCGCCAGCAGCCCCCGTAGCGGGAGTTCTTTCTCCTACAATGAGCAGTTCTTC.

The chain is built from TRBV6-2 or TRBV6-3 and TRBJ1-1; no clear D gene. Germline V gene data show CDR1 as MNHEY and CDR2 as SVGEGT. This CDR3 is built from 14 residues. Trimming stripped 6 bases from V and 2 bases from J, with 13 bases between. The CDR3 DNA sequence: TGTGCCAGCAGCTCATACGCGAGAAACACTGAAGCTTTCTTT. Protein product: CASSSYARNTEAFF.